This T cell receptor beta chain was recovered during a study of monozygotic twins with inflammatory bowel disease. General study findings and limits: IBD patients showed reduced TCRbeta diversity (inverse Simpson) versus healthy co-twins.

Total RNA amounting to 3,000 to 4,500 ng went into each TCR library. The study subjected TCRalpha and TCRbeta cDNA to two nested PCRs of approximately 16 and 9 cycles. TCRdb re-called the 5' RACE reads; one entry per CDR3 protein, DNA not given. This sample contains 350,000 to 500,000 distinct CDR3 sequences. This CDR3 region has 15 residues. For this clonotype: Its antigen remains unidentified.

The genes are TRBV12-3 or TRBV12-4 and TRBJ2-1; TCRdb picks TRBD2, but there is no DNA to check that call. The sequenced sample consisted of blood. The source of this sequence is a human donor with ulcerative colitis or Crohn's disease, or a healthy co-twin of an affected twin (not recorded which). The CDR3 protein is CASSSRDGNYNEQFF.